The source of this T cell receptor (beta chain) is a study of blood T cell repertoires in COVID-19. Background on the study: Samples taken during acute and convalescent COVID-19 were collected in the United States, Italy and Spain. T cells, B-cell-depleted T cells, or PBMCs supplied cDNA or gDNA.

Sequencing used immunoSEQ multiplex PCR; TCRdb keeps in-frame clones, though not all of them. The sample shows just over 35,000 clones, roughly 77% of them seen only once. V lost 5 bases to trimming and J lost 0 bases, with 7 bases between them. Germline V gives CDR1 SGHNT, CDR2 YENEEA. The CDR3 is 13 amino acids. V usage is TRBV11-3 and J usage is TRBJ1-1, with a tentative D call TRBD1 (5 bases). The TCR was taken from a human donor in a cohort sampled during active or convalescent COVID-19. The donor label of this sample is uncertain. Material: peripheral blood. The CDR3 region is CASSVTVNTEAFF. CDR3 nucleotides: TGTGCCAGCAGCGTGACAGTGAACACTGAAGCTTTCTTT.